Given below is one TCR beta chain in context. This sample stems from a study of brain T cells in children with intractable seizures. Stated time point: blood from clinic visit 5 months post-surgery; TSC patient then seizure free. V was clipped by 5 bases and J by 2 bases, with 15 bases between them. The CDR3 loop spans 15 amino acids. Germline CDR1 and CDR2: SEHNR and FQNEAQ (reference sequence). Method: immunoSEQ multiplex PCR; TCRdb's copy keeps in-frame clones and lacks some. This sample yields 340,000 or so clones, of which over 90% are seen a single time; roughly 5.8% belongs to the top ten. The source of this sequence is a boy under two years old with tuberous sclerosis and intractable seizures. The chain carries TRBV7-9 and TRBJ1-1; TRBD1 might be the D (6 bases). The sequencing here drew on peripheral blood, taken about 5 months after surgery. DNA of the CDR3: TGTGCCAGCAGCCCCACGACAGGCGACAACACTGAAGCTTTCTTT. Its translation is CASSPTTGDNTEAFF.